This T cell receptor beta chain was observed in a study of T cells in Graves' hyperthyroidism and ophthalmopathy. About this clonotype itself: What it binds is not known.

Study-wide results and limits: Researchers found most expanded thyroid clonotypes above 0.001 in blood as well.

What was amplified from RNA transcripts were TCR beta CDR3 regions. The primer set for the first-round RT-PCR of the TCR CDR3 was HTBI. MiXCR, run by TCRdb on the multiplex PCR reads, gives a single entry per CDR3 protein. The table records 500,000 to 700,000 distinct CDR3 sequences, roughly 17% of them present only once. The V gene's germline CDR1 is DFQATT and CDR2 SNEGSKA (reference sequence). V was pared by 5 bases and J by 4 bases, with 11 bases between. The CDR3 contains 12 residues. The sequenced sample was blood. This chain joins TRBV20-1 and TRBJ1-2; perhaps TRBD1 as D (5 bases). The sequence came from a woman aged 18-29 years with Graves' hyperthyroidism. In DNA form, the CDR3 reads TGCAGTGCTGGGAGACAGTCCTATGGCTACACCTTC. Protein: CSAGRQSYGYTF.